Listed below are T cell receptor beta chains from one sample, sequenced in a study of cytotoxic CD8 clonotypes in ibrutinib-treated CLL. Clones were sequenced by immunoSEQ multiplex PCR, and TCRdb holds only the in-frame ones, with some missing. The sample lists about 130,000 clones, 80% to 90% occurring once. Material: PBMCs, obtained after 24 months of ibrutinib treatment. The receptors derive from a human donor with chronic lymphocytic leukemia. CDR3s include the opening cysteine and the closing phenylalanine or tryptophan. The order of the fields is V gene, clone size, J gene, D gene, CDR3 protein, CDR3 DNA. The D gene is left open where the match is weak. Rows give clone size only sometimes, using once, few, many, or a class for an expanded clone.

TRBV5-1	-	TRBJ2-3	-	CASSLIRALTDTQYF	TGCGCCAGCAGCTTGATCCGGGCCCTCACAGATACGCAGTATTTT
TRBV5-6	-	TRBJ1-4	TRBD1	CASSRTGDLEKLFF	TGTGCCAGCAGCAGGACAGGGGATCTTGAAAAACTGTTTTTT
TRBV5-1	-	TRBJ2-3	-	CASSLGGGTDTQYF	TGCGCCAGCAGCTTGGGGGGCGGGACAGATACGCAGTATTTT
TRBV4-1	-	TRBJ1-5	-	CASSQAGESNQPQHF	TGCGCCAGCAGCCAAGCAGGGGAAAGCAATCAGCCCCAGCATTTT
TRBV6-5	few	TRBJ1-3	-	CASSSPIGVSGNTIYF	TGTGCCAGCAGTTCCCCGATCGGGGTCTCTGGAAACACCATATATTTT
TRBV7-8	few	TRBJ1-5	TRBD1	CASSSYRGDQPQHF	TGTGCCAGCAGCAGCTACAGGGGCGATCAGCCCCAGCATTTT
TRBV18	-	TRBJ1-4	-	CASSPTEEKLFF	TGTGCCAGCTCACCGACTGAGGAAAAACTGTTTTTT
TRBV6-5	-	TRBJ1-1	TRBD1	CASSFGTGRTEAFF	TGTGCCAGCAGTTTTGGGACAGGGCGGACTGAAGCTTTCTTT
TRBV19	few	TRBJ1-1	TRBD1	CASSIRTGNTEAFF	TGTGCCAGTAGTATAAGGACAGGGAACACTGAAGCTTTCTTT
TRBV18	-	TRBJ1-5	TRBD1	CASSRGFGTGTNQPQHF	TGTGCCAGCTCACGCGGTTTTGGGACAGGGACCAATCAGCCCCAGCATTTT
TRBV5-4	once	TRBJ2-7	TRBD1	CASSLAWGTGFSYEQYF	TGTGCCAGCAGCTTAGCGTGGGGGACAGGCTTCTCCTACGAGCAGTACTTC
TRBV19	few	TRBJ2-7	TRBD1	CASSILGDRANEQYF	TGTGCCAGTAGTATATTGGGGGACAGGGCCAACGAGCAGTACTTC
TRBV11-2	-	TRBJ1-6	-	CAWPKGASYNSPLHF	TGTGCCTGGCCCAAAGGAGCCTCCTATAATTCACCCCTCCACTTT
TRBV4-3	-	TRBJ2-7	TRBD2	CASSQDSGGPSKQYF	TGCGCCAGCAGCCAAGATAGCGGGGGGCCCTCCAAGCAGTACTTC
TRBV25-1	-	TRBJ2-7	-	CASSDSTAGSYEQYF	TGTGCCAGCAGTGATTCGACGGCGGGCTCCTACGAGCAGTACTTC
TRBV19	few	TRBJ1-1	TRBD1	CASQDRITGGTEAFF	TGTGCCAGTCAGGATCGAATTACAGGGGGCACTGAAGCTTTCTTT
TRBV11-2	-	TRBJ2-1	-	CASSGYRASSYNEQFF	TGTGCCAGCAGTGGCTACAGGGCGAGCTCCTACAATGAGCAGTTCTTC
TRBV6-1	-	TRBJ2-2	-	CASLTGGANTGELFF	TGTGCCAGTCTCACTGGCGGGGCTAACACCGGGGAGCTGTTTTTT
TRBV27	-	TRBJ2-6	-	CASSFSSGWDIESVLTF	TGTGCCAGCAGTTTCTCCTCCGGCTGGGACATAGAGTCCGTCCTGACTTTC
TRBV19	-	TRBJ1-6	-	CASRQPTNNSPLHF	TGTGCCAGCCGACAGCCTACAAATAATTCACCCCTCCACTTT
TRBV7-3	-	TRBJ2-2	-	CASSRVKTASGTGELFF	TGTGCCAGCAGCCGAGTAAAGACGGCCAGTGGCACCGGGGAGCTGTTTTTT
TRBV30	-	TRBJ2-7	-	CAWSVGGRAYEQYF	TGTGCCTGGAGTGTCGGGGGGCGCGCCTACGAGCAGTACTTC
TRBV19	-	TRBJ1-5	TRBD1	CASSISTGVSNQPQHF	TGTGCCAGTAGTATCTCCACAGGGGTCTCGAATCAGCCCCAGCATTTT
TRBV18	-	TRBJ1-5	TRBD1	CASSPRQGAGQPQHF	TGTGCCAGCTCCCCTAGACAGGGGGCTGGTCAGCCCCAGCATTTT
TRBV2	few	TRBJ2-1	-	CASSDTGQYNEQFF	TGTGCCAGCAGTGATACAGGACAGTACAATGAGCAGTTCTTC
TRBV30	-	TRBJ2-7	TRBD1	CAWSAPRAGTGSYEQYF	TGTGCCTGGAGTGCTCCTAGAGCCGGGACAGGTTCCTACGAGCAGTACTTC
TRBV28	-	TRBJ2-1	TRBD1	CASRPTGTGIQSSYNEQFF	TGTGCCAGCAGACCGACCGGGACAGGGATTCAAAGCTCCTACAATGAGCAGTTCTTC